The text below deals with one TCR beta chain. After isolation, RNA underwent reverse transcription to generate cDNA as the sequencing template. Sequencing was performed with immunoSEQ multiplex PCR; in TCRdb, only in-frame clones are kept and a portion is missing. The sample consists of 120,000 to 150,000 clones, 45% to 60% of them appearing once. This specimen comes from a study of CD8+ T cells in alopecia areata. V lost 5 bases, J lost 4 bases, and 11 bases lay in between. The germline V gene encodes CDR1 SEHNR and CDR2 FQNEAQ (reference sequence). This CDR3 region has 13 residues. Source material: CD4+ T cells sorted from blood. V is TRBV7-9 and J is TRBJ1-2; D possibly corresponds to TRBD1 (6 bases). The clonotype was recovered from a human donor with alopecia areata. The CDR3 DNA follows: TGTGCCAGCAGCACGGGGGGGGCCTATGGCTACACCTTC. This translates into CASSTGGAYGYTF.